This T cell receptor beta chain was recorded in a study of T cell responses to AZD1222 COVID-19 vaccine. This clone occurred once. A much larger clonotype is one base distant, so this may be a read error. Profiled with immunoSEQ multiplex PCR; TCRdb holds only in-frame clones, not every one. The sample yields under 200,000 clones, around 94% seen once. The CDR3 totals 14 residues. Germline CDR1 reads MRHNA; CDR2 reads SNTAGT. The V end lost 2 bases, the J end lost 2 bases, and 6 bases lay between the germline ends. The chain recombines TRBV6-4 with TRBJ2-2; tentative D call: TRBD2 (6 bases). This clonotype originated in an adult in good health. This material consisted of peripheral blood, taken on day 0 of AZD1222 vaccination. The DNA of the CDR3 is TGTGCCAGCAGTGACGGGACTAACACCGGGGAGCTGTTTTTT. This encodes CASSDGTNTGELFF.